The 8 T cell receptor beta chains listed next were all sequenced from one sample in a study of T cell changes during pregnancy in multiple sclerosis. Sequenced by immunoSEQ multiplex PCR; TCRdb stores in-frame clones only, minus some. Here the sample spans 50,000 to 65,000 clones, under 95% being singletons. The sample was CD8+ T cells from peripheral blood mononuclear cells, taken in the second trimester of pregnancy. The origin of the receptors is a female donor with multiple sclerosis, enrolled in a pregnancy study.

The chain carries TRBV5-6 and TRBJ1-1; D ambiguous. The ends were cut back, 2 bases at V and 3 bases at J, with 5 bases in the middle. The CDR3 totals 12 residues. The V gene's germline CDR1 is SGHDT and CDR2 YYEEEE. DNA for the CDR3: TGTGCCAGCAGCTTCGGGGACACTGAAGCTTTCTTT. It is translated as CASSFGDTEAFF.

This rearrangement joins TRBV4-1 to TRBJ1-2; no reliable D call. The CDR3 consists of 15 residues. V dropped 4 bases and J dropped 7 bases, with 19 bases sitting between them. Germline V gives CDR1 MGHRA, CDR2 YSYEKL. The DNA of the CDR3 is TGCGCCAGCAGCCGAACGAATACCGAAACTCGTGGCTACACCTTC. It encodes CASSRTNTETRGYTF.

The chain combines TRBV5-1 with TRBJ2-1, with 7 positions matching TRBD1. Germline V lookup: CDR1 SGHRS, CDR2 YFSETQ. V lost 3 bases, J lost 2 bases, and 2 bases stayed unmatched. CDR3 length: 14 amino acids. CDR3 bases: TGCGCCAGCAGCTCGGGACAGCCCTACAATGAGCAGTTCTTC. It yields the protein CASSSGQPYNEQFF. Full variable domain (remainder filled in from reference TRBV5-1 and TRBJ2-1): KAGVTQTPRYLIKTRGQQVTLSCSPISGHRSVSWYQQTPGQGLQFLFEYFSETQRNKGNFPGRFSGRQFSNSRSEMNVSTLELGDSALYLCASSSGQPYNEQFFGPGTRLTVL.

The chain employs TRBV5-1 and TRBJ2-1; no firm D call. V lost 5 bases and J lost 4, with 10 bases in between. The CDR3 is 13 amino acids. Germline CDR1 is SGHRS and CDR2 is YFSETQ. Here the CDR3 DNA reads TGCGCCAGCAGGATGAACAATTACAATGAGCAGTTCTTC. Protein: CASRMNNYNEQFF.

The rearrangement uses TRBV5-1 and TRBJ2-7; the D is unclear. Trimming removed 0 bases from V and 4 bases from J, with 11 bases in between. CDR1 SGHRS and CDR2 YFSETQ come from the germline V gene. The CDR3 is 14 amino acids. The CDR3 nucleotides read TGCGCCAGCAGCTTGGGGGCAGTATTATACGAGCAGTACTTC. It translates to CASSLGAVLYEQYF.

The chain is built from TRBV4-2 and TRBJ2-7; the D is unclear. The V end was cut by 0 bases, the J end by 4 bases, with 16 bases between. The CDR3 is 16 amino acids. Looked up from germline, CDR1 is LGHNA and CDR2 is YNFKEQ. CDR3 DNA: TGTGCCAGCAGCCAAGATCTTGTTAGCCAGCCGTACGAGCAGTACTTC. Encoded protein: CASSQDLVSQPYEQYF.

J is TRBJ2-7 and V is TRBV19, with 8 bases that match TRBD1. Germline-derived CDR1 and CDR2 are LNHDA and SQIVND (reference sequence). The V segment lost 5 bases and the J segment 5 bases; nucleotides outside the gene matches: 8. The CDR3 length is 14 residues. CDR3 coding DNA: TGTGCCAGTAGTCATGACAGGGGCGCGGACGAGCAGTACTTC. Translation: CASSHDRGADEQYF.

The rearrangement uses TRBV19 and TRBJ2-1, with 7 bases fitting TRBD2. With 3 bases clipped from V and 4 bases from J, the junction kept 3 bases outside the gene matches. In germline, CDR1 is LNHDA, CDR2 SQIVND (reference sequence). CDR3 length: 14 residues. Here the CDR3 reads CASSISGIYNEQFF. The CDR3 bases are TGTGCCAGTAGTATCAGCGGGATATACAATGAGCAGTTCTTC.